The T cell receptor (beta chain) under discussion was sequenced for a study of blood T cells in healthy people across ages. Study-wide results and caveats: The study found TCR beta diversity correlated strongly with naive T cell percentage.

Trimming removed 6 bases from V and 7 bases from J, with 16 bases in between. Germline CDR1 and CDR2: DFQATT and SNEGSKA (reference sequence). This CDR3 spans 13 amino acids. The use of a sample-barcoded 5' primer and a J-beta primer mix characterized a second PCR of about 6 to 11 cycles. In TCRdb, the 5' RACE reads were re-called with MiXCR into one record per CDR3 protein. The sample lists under 850,000 distinct CDR3 sequences, roughly 34% occurring once. This clonotype was seen once. Its cognate antigen is unknown. The receptor was isolated from a man aged 18 to 30 in good health. The chain joins TRBV20-1 to TRBJ1-5, with D perhaps matching TRBD1 (5 bases). Sequencing was done on a sample of blood. DNA for the CDR3: TGCAGTGCCCATGGACGGGGGGACCAGCCCCAGCATTTT. It translates to CSAHGRGDQPQHF.